Following are 21 T cell receptor beta chains from one sample sequenced in a study of PD-L1 blockade in urothelial cancer. This sample's time point: peripheral blood 6 weeks after treatment start. Measured with immunoSEQ multiplex PCR; TCRdb has only the in-frame clones, and not every one. The table records about 45,000 clones, about four fifths of them present only once. The source material was PBMCs, sampled around atezolizumab (anti-PD-L1) treatment. The receptors were sampled from a man aged 55 to 70 with urothelial cancer.

This clone has a count of ten or more. This chain connects TRBV11-3 to TRBJ2-7; no firm D call. Trimming shortened V by 7 bases and J by 3 bases, and 4 bases separated the two germline ends. CDR1 SGHNT and CDR2 YENEEA come from the germline V gene. This CDR3 region has 10 residues. The CDR3 region is CASIRYEQYF. The CDR3 DNA is TGTGCCAGCATCCGCTACGAGCAGTACTTC. Full variable domain (remainder filled in from reference TRBV11-3 and TRBJ2-7): EAGVVQSPRYKIIEKKQPVAFWCNPISGHNTLYWYLQNLGQGPELLIRYENEEAVDDSQLPKDRFSAERLKGVDSTLKIQPAELGDSAVYLCASIRYEQYFGPGTRLTVT.

CDR3 DNA sequence: TGTGCCAGCAGTGAAAGTTACAGGGTTCAAGAGACCCAGTACTTC. Its translation is CASSESYRVQETQYF. The chain links TRBV2 to TRBJ2-5; TRBD1 might be the D (6 bases). The CDR3 consists of 15 residues. Deletions cut 2 bases from V and 2 bases from J, with 12 bases between. CDR1 is SNHLY and CDR2 is FYNNEI in the germline V gene.

The J gene is TRBJ2-7, the V gene TRBV4-3; D might be TRBD1 (5 bases). V lost 4 bases and J lost 0, with 13 bases in between. This CDR3 is 15 amino acids long. From germline, CDR1 is LGHNA and CDR2 YSLEER. The CDR3 here is CASSPGPRGSYEQYF. CDR3 nucleotides: TGCGCCAGCAGCCCCGGGCCAAGGGGCTCCTACGAGCAGTACTTC.

The sample holds one count of this clone. In DNA, the CDR3 is TGTGCCAGCTCACCCAGATCGAGGGCTAATGAAAAACTGTTTTTT. It yields the protein CASSPRSRANEKLFF. The rearrangement uses TRBV18 and TRBJ1-4; D not certain. The germline V gene encodes CDR1 KGHSH and CDR2 LQKENI. The length of the CDR3 is 15 residues. V dropped 3 bases and J dropped 3 bases, with 11 bases sitting between them. Variable domain in full (rest from reference TRBV18 and TRBJ1-4): NAGVMQNPRHLVRRRGQEARLRCSPMKGHSHVYWYRQLPEEGLKFMVYLQKENIIDESGMPKERFSAEFPKEGPSILRIQQVVRGDSAAYFCASSPRSRANEKLFFGSGTQLSVL.

To note about this clone: Other DNA sequences in the sample encode the same CDR3. This sequence joins TRBV28 and TRBJ1-1; no definite D call. Germline values: CDR1 MDHEN, CDR2 SYDVKM. The ends were cut back, 5 bases at V and 5 bases at J, with 9 bases in the middle. The CDR3 loop spans 12 amino acids. CDR3 amino acids: CASSLTRTEAFF. CDR3 nucleotide sequence: TGTGCCAGCAGTCTAACTAGGACTGAAGCTTTCTTT.

This clone occurred once. The rearrangement uses TRBV28 and TRBJ1-5; D uncertain. The V and J ends lost 6 bases and 5 bases respectively, with 11 bases between them. Looked up from germline, CDR1 is MDHEN and CDR2 is SYDVKM. The CDR3 is 13 residues long. CDR3 in amino acids: CASSPLGYQPQHF. CDR3 nucleotide sequence: TGTGCCAGCAGCCCTTTGGGCTATCAGCCCCAGCATTTT.

CDR3 DNA sequence: TGTGCCAGCTCACTAAGGCAGGACACAAATGAGCAGTTCTTC. This codes for CASSLRQDTNEQFF. This chain connects TRBV18 to TRBJ2-1; the D gene is possibly TRBD1 (5 bases). Germline V gene data show CDR1 as KGHSH and CDR2 as LQKENI. This CDR3 comprises 14 residues. Deletions cut 4 bases from V and 7 bases from J, with 14 bases between.

This clone was counted only a few times. CDR3: CASSEPGGGAFF. In DNA, the CDR3 is TGTGCCAGCAGCGAACCGGGGGGTGGAGCTTTCTTT. The V and J genes are TRBV5-4 and TRBJ1-1, with D tentatively TRBD1 (5 bases). CDR3 length: 12 amino acids. Germline CDR1 SGHNT, CDR2 YYREEE (reference sequence). With 4 bases removed from V and 10 bases from J, the gap between germline ends came to 14 bases.

The V and J genes are TRBV18 and TRBJ1-2; TRBD1 matches 9 bases. The CDR3 sequence is 13 residues long. J gave up 8 bases and V 4 bases, and 5 bases lay outside the gene matches. The germline V gene has CDR1 KGHSH and CDR2 LQKENI. DNA of the CDR3: TGTGCCAGCTCACAACAGGGGGCGTTCGGCTACACCTTC. Translation gives CASSQQGAFGYTF.

The chain couples TRBV28 to TRBJ2-7; D might be TRBD1 (6 bases). The CDR3 sequence is 12 residues long. V was trimmed by 6 bases and J by 5 bases, leaving 11 bases between them. Germline V gene lookup returns CDR1 MDHEN and CDR2 SYDVKM. CDR3 sequence: CASRQGHNEQYF. In nucleotides, the CDR3 is TGTGCCAGCAGGCAGGGGCACAACGAGCAGTACTTC.

V gene TRBV6-5 combines with J gene TRBJ1-2; 8 bases line up with TRBD1. J lost 3 bases, V lost 5 bases, and 2 bases had no gene match. The CDR3 spans 13 residues. From germline, CDR1 is MNHEY and CDR2 SVGAGI. The CDR3 coding sequence is TGTGCCAGCAGTGGGACAGGATACTATGGCTACACCTTC. Protein: CASSGTGYYGYTF.

The rearrangement joins TRBV5-1 to TRBJ2-5; 9 positions match TRBD2. The DNA end lines up better with TRBJ2-7; the J call may be wrong. The germline CDR1 and CDR2 sequences are SGHRS and YFSETQ. This CDR3 spans 14 amino acids. The CDR3, as DNA: TGCGCCAGCAGCATAGCGGGAGCCACCTACGAGCAGTACTTC. Translated, it gives CASSIAGATYEQYF.

This clone showed up just a few times. The chain couples TRBV27 to TRBJ2-7, with TRBD2 matching 7 bases. Trimming removed 0 bases from V and 5 bases from J; junction bases left unmatched: 7. Per germline, CDR1 MNHEY and CDR2 SMNVEV (reference sequence). The CDR3 spans 15 residues. DNA for the CDR3: TGTGCCAGCAGTTTATCGGCGGGGGTGCCTAACGAGCAGTACTTC. Translated, it gives CASSLSAGVPNEQYF.

The chain links TRBV18 to TRBJ1-2, with D perhaps TRBD1 (5 bases). This CDR3 region has 13 residues. Trimming removed 2 bases from V and 3 bases from J, with 7 bases in between. Germline CDR1 is KGHSH and CDR2 is LQKENI. The CDR3 DNA sequence: TGTGCCAGCTCACCAGACAGAGACTATGGCTACACCTTC. It translates to CASSPDRDYGYTF.

The J gene is TRBJ2-3, the V gene TRBV2; a possible D gene is TRBD2 (5 bases). Germline CDR1 and CDR2: SNHLY and FYNNEI. The germline V and J ends were trimmed by 8 bases and 3 bases, with 12 bases remaining between them. This CDR3 is 13 amino acids long. Here the CDR3 DNA reads TGTGCCAGCTCTCGCGGGTCAACAGATACGCAGTATTTT. Its protein product is CASSRGSTDTQYF. Supplemented by reference TRBV2 and TRBJ2-3, the full variable domain reads EPEVTQTPSHQVTQMGQEVILRCVPISNHLYFYWYRQILGQKVEFLVSFYNNEISEKSEIFDDQFSVERPDGSNFTLKIRSTKLEDSAMYFCASSRGSTDTQYFGPGTRLTVL.

The V call is TRBV15, the J call TRBJ2-1, with TRBD1 matching over 7 bases. Germline trimming cut 3 bases from V and 4 bases from J; bases unmatched to any gene: 9. The CDR3 spans 16 residues. CDR1 is LNHNV and CDR2 is YYDKDF in the germline V gene (reference sequence). This CDR3 reads CATSRRGTAPYNEQFF. CDR3 nucleotides: TGTGCCACCAGCAGGAGGGGGACAGCGCCTTACAATGAGCAGTTCTTC.

The chain has TRBV5-1 and TRBJ2-4; perhaps TRBD2 as D (6 bases). The CDR3 runs to 16 residues. Trimming shortened V by 0 bases and J by 0 bases, and 10 bases separated the two germline ends. Germline lookup yields CDR1 SGHRS and CDR2 YFSETQ. The DNA for the CDR3 is TGCGCCAGCAGCTTGGAGGTGGGACTAGCCAAAAACATTCAGTACTTC. This codes for CASSLEVGLAKNIQYF.

This chain links TRBV7-9 with TRBJ2-3; a possible D gene is TRBD1 (6 bases). Per the germline V gene, CDR1 is SEHNR and CDR2 is FQNEAQ (reference sequence). There are 12 residues in the CDR3. V lost 4 bases to trimming and J lost 12 bases, with 14 bases between them. The CDR3 DNA is TGTGCCAGCAGCTATGGGATGGACAGACAGTATTTT. Its protein is CASSYGMDRQYF.

This rearrangement joins TRBV27 to TRBJ2-3, with a possible D match to TRBD2 (7 bases). The V gene's germline CDR1 is MNHEY and CDR2 SMNVEV (reference sequence). The CDR3 loop spans 16 amino acids. V was shortened by 3 bases and J by 0 bases, with 13 bases between the two germline ends. Written as DNA, the CDR3 is TGTGCCAGCAGTTTCGGCGCGGGGGCTAGCACAGATACGCAGTATTTT. Translating it yields CASSFGAGASTDTQYF.

The rearrangement joins TRBV6-5 to TRBJ2-7, with TRBD1 identical over 7 bases. Germline assignment: CDR1 MNHEY and CDR2 SVGAGI. CDR3 length: 15 amino acids. With V trimmed by 2 bases and J by 0 bases, 4 bases remained unmatched. CDR3 residues: CASSYGTASSYEQYF. The CDR3 DNA reads TGTGCCAGCAGTTACGGGACAGCGAGCTCCTACGAGCAGTACTTC.

V gene TRBV18 combines with J gene TRBJ2-5; tentatively, D is TRBD2 (5 bases). V was clipped by 6 bases and J by 5 bases, with 13 bases between them. Germline CDR1 KGHSH, CDR2 LQKENI. The CDR3 sequence is 13 residues long. The CDR3 loop reads CASSPPSGETQYF. The CDR3 nucleotides are TGTGCCAGCTCTCCGCCTTCGGGGGAGACCCAGTACTTC.